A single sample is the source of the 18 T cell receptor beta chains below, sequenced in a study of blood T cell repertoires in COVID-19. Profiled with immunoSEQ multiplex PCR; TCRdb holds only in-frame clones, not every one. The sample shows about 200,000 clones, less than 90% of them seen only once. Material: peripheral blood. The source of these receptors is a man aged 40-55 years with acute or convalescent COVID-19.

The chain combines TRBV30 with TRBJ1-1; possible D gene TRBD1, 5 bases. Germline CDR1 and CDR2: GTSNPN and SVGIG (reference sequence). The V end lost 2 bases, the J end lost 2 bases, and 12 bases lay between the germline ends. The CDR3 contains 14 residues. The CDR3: CAWSYGRANTEAFF. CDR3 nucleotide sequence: TGTGCCTGGAGTTACGGCAGGGCCAACACTGAAGCTTTCTTT. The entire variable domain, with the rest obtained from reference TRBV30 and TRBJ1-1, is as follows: SQTIHQWPATLVQPVGSPLSLECTVEGTSNPNLYWYRQAAGRGLQLLFYSVGIGQISSEVPQNLSASRPQDRQFILSSKKLLLSDSGFYLCAWSYGRANTEAFFGQGTRLTVV.

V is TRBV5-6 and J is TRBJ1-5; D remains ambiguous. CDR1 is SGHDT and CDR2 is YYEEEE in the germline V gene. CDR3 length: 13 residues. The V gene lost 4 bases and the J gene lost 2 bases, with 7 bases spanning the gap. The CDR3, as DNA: TGTGCCAGCAGCCCTCGGGGCAATCAGCCCCAGCATTTT. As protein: CASSPRGNQPQHF.

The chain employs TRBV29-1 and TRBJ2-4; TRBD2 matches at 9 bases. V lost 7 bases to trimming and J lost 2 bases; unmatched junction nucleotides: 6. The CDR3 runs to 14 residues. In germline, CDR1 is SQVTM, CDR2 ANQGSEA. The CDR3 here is CSGVAGVTKNIQYF. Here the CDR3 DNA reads TGCAGCGGGGTAGCGGGAGTGACCAAAAACATTCAGTACTTC.

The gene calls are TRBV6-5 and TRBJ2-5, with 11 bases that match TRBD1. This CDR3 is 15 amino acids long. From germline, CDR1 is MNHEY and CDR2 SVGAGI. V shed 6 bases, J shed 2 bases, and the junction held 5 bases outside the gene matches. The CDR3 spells CASSLDRGQQETQYF. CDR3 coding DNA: TGTGCCAGCAGCTTGGACAGGGGGCAACAAGAGACCCAGTACTTC.

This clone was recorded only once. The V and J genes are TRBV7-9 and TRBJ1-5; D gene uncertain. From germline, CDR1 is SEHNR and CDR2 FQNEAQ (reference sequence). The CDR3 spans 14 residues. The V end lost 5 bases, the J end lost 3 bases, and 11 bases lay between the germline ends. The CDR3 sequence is CASSPPGDNQPQHF. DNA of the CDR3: TGTGCCAGCAGCCCTCCCGGAGACAATCAGCCCCAGCATTTT.

The CDR3 loop is CASSEDRVSYEQYF. CDR3 in DNA: TGCGCCAGCAGCGAGGACAGGGTCTCCTACGAGCAGTACTTC. The V call is TRBV4-1, the J call TRBJ2-7, with 8 positions matching TRBD1. The CDR3 has 14 amino acids. V lost 5 bases to trimming and J lost 0 bases; unmatched junction nucleotides: 3. Germline V gene data show CDR1 as MGHRA and CDR2 as YSYEKL.

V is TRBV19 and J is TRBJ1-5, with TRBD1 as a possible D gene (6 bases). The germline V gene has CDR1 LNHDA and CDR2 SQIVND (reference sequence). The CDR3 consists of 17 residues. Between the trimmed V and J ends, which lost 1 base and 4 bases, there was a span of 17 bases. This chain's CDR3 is CASSIGWTALTNQPQHF. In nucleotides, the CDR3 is TGTGCCAGTAGTATAGGCTGGACAGCCCTTACGAATCAGCCCCAGCATTTT.

The CDR3 DNA reads as TGTGCCAGCAGGATGGACAACGAGGGGGAGCTGTTTTTT. It translates to CASRMDNEGELFF. The rearrangement uses TRBV9 and TRBJ2-2; maybe TRBD1 (5 bases). Germline CDR1 reads SGDLS; CDR2 reads YYNGEE. Trimming took 5 bases from V and 8 from J, leaving 13 bases between them. The CDR3 length is 13 residues. Looking up the rest from reference TRBV9 and TRBJ2-2 gives the full variable domain: DSGVTQTPKHLITATGQRVTLRCSPRSGDLSVYWYQQSLDQGLQFLIQYYNGEERAKGNILERFSAQQFPDLHSELNLSSLELGDSALYFCASRMDNEGELFFGEGSRLTVL.

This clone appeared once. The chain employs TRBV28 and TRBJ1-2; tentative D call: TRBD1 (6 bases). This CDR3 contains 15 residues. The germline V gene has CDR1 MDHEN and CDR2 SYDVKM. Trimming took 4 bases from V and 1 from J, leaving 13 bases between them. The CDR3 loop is CASSWRTENNYGYTF. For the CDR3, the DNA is TGTGCCAGCAGTTGGAGGACAGAGAATAACTATGGCTACACCTTC.

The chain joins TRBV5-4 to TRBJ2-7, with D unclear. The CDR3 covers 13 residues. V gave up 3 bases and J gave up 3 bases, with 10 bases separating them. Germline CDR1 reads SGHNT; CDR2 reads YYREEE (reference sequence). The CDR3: CASSSAGYYEQYF. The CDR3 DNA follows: TGTGCCAGCAGCTCCGCAGGATACTACGAGCAGTACTTC.

DNA for the CDR3: TGTGCCTGGAGTCTCGGAGATTATAGCAATCAGCCCCAGCATTTT. Protein sequence: CAWSLGDYSNQPQHF. This chain connects TRBV30 to TRBJ1-5, with D unclear. The CDR3 has 15 residues. CDR1 is GTSNPN and CDR2 is SVGIG in the germline V gene (reference sequence). Deletions cut 2 bases from V and 0 bases from J, with 11 bases between.

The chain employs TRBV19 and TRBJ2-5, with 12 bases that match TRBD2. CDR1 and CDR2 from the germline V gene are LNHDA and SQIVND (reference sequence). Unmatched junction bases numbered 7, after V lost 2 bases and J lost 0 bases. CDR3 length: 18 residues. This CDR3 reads CASSIRLAGAAYQETQYF. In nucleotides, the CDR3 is TGTGCCAGTAGTATAAGACTAGCGGGAGCTGCGTACCAAGAGACCCAGTACTTC.

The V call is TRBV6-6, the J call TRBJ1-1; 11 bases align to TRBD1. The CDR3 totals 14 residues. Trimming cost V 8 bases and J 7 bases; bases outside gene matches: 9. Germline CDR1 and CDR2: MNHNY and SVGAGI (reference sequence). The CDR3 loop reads CASGGQGAFDEAFF. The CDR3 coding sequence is TGTGCCAGCGGCGGACAGGGGGCGTTCGATGAAGCTTTCTTT.

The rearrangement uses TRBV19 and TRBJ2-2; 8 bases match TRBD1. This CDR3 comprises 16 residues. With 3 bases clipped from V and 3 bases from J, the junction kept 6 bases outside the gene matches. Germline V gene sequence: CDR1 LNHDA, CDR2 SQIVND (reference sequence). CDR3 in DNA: TGTGCCAGTAGTATCTCCGGGACAGGAGACACCGGGGAGCTGTTTTTT. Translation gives CASSISGTGDTGELFF.

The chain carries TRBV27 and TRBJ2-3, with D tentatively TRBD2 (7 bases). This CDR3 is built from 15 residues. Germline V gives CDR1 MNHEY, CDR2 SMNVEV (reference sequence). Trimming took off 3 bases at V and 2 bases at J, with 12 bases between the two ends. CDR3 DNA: TGTGCCAGCAGTTTCGGCGGGGGCTACACAGATACGCAGTATTTT. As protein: CASSFGGGYTDTQYF.

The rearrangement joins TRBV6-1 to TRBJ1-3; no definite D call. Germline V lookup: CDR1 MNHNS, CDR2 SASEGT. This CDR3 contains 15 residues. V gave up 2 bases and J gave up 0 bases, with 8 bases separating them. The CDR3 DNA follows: TGTGCCAGCAGTGAAAGGAGGAGCTCTGGAAACACCATATATTTT. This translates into CASSERRSSGNTIYF.

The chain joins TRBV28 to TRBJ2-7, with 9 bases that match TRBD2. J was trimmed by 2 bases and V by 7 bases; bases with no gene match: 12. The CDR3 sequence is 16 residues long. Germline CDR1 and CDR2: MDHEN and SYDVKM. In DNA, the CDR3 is TGTGCCAGCACCACACAAAGCGGGAGGAAACCCTACGAGCAGTACTTC. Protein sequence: CASTTQSGRKPYEQYF.

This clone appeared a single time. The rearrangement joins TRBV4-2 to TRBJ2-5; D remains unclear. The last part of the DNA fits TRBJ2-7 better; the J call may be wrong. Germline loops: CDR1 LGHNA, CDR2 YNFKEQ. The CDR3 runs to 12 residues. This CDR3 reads CASSQVGSEQYF. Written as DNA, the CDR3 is TGTGCCAGCAGCCAAGTTGGCAGCGAGCAGTACTTC.